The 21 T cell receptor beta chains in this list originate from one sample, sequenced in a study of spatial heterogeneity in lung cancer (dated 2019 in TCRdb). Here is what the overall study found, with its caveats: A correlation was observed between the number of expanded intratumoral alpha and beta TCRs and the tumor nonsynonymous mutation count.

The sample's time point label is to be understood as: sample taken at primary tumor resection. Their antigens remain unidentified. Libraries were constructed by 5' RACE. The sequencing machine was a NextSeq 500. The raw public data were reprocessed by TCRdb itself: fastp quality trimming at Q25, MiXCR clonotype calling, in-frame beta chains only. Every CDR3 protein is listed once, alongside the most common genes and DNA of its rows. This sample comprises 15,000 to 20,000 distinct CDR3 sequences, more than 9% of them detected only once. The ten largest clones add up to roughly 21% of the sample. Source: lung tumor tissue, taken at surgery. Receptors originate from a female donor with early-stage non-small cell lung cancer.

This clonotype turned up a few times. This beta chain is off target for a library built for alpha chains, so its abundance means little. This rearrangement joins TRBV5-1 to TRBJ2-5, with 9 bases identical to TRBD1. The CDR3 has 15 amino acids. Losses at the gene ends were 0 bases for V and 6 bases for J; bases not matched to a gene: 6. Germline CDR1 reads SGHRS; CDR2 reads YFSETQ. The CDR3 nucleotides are TGCGCCAGCAGCTTGGCCCCGGGACAGGGAAAGACCCAGTACTTC. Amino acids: CASSLAPGQGKTQYF.

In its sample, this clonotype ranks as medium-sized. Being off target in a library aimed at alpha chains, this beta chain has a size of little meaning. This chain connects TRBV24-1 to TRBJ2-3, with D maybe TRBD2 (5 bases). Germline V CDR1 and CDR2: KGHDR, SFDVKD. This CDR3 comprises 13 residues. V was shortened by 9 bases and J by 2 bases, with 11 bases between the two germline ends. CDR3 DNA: TGTGCCACCGGGCAGGAGGTCACAGATACGCAGTATTTT. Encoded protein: CATGQEVTDTQYF.

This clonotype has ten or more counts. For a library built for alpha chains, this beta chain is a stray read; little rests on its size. The CDR3 coding sequence is TGCAGTGCTAGGGGGGACCTAGCCAAAAACATTCAGTACTTC. Its translation is CSARGDLAKNIQYF. The V gene is TRBV20-1, the J gene TRBJ2-4, with D possibly being TRBD1 or TRBD2 (5 bases each). CDR1 and CDR2 (germline): DFQATT, SNEGSKA (reference sequence). The CDR3 is 14 amino acids. Trimming shortened V by 3 bases and J by 0 bases, and 9 bases separated the two germline ends.

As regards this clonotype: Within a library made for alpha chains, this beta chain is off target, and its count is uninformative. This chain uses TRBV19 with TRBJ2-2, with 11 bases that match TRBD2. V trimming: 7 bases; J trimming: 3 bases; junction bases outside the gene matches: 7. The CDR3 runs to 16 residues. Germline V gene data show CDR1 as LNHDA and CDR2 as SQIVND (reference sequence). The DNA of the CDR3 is TGTGCCAGTATCCGGACGGGACTAGCGGACACCGGGGAGCTGTTTTTT. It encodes CASIRTGLADTGELFF.

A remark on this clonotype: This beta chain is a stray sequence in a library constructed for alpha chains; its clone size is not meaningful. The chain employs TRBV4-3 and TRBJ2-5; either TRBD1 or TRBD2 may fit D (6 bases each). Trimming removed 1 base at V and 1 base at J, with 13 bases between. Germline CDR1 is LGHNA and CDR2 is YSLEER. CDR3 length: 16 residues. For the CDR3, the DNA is TGCGCCAGCAGCCAAGTAGTCAGGGGAGGCCAAGAGACCCAGTACTTC. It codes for CASSQVVRGGQETQYF.

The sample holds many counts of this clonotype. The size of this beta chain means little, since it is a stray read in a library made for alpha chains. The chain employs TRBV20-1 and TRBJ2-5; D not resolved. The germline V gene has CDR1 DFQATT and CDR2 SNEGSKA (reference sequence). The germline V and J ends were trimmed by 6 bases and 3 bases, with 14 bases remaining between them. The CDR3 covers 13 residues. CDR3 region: CSALESTKETQYF. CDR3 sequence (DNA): TGCAGTGCCCTCGAATCGACGAAAGAGACCCAGTACTTC.

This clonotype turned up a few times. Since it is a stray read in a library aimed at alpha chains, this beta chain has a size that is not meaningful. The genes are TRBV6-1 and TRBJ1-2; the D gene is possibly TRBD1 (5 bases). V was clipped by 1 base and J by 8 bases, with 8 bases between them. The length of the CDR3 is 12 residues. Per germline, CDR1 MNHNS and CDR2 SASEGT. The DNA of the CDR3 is TGTGCCAGCAGTGAAGACAGGAACGGCTACACCTTC. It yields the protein CASSEDRNGYTF.

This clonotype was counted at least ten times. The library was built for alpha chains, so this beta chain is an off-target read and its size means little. This CDR3 reads CASSRGTGNYEQYF. The DNA for the CDR3 is TGCGCCAGCAGCCGGGGGACAGGGAACTACGAGCAGTACTTC. This chain links TRBV4-1 with TRBJ2-7, with 9 bases identical to TRBD1. This CDR3 spans 14 amino acids. The trim removed 4 bases at V and 3 bases at J, leaving 4 bases unmatched. The germline V gene encodes CDR1 MGHRA and CDR2 YSYEKL.

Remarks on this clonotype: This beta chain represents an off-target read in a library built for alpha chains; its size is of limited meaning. The CDR3 coding sequence is TGCAGTGCTATACGGGGGGCCGGGGATAGCAATCAGCCCCAGCATTTT. Translation gives CSAIRGAGDSNQPQHF. The chain has TRBV20-1 and TRBJ1-5; D may be TRBD1 (6 bases). The CDR3 contains 16 residues. Trimming left V 4 bases short and J 0 bases short, with 16 bases between. Per the germline V gene, CDR1 is DFQATT and CDR2 is SNEGSKA (reference sequence).

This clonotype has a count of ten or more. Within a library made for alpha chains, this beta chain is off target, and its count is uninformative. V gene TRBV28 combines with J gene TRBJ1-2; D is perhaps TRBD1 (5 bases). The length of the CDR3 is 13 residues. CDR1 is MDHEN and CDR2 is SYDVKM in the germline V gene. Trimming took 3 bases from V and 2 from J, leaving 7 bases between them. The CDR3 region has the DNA TGTGCCAGCAGTTTCCGGGGGAACTATGGCTACACCTTC. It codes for CASSFRGNYGYTF.

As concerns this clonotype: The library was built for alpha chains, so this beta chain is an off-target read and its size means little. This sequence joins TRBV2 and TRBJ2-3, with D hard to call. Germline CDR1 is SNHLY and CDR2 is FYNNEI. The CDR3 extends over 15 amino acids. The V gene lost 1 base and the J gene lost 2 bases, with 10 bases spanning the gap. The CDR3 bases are TGTGCCAGCAGTGAAGTACAGTACAACACAGATACGCAGTATTTT. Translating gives CASSEVQYNTDTQYF.

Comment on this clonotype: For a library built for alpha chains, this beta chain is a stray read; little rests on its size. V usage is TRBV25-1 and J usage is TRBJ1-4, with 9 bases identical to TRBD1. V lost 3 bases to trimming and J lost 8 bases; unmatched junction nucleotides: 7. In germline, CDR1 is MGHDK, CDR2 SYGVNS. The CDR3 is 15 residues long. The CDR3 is CASSDSGTGIEKLFF. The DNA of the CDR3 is TGTGCCAGCAGTGATTCCGGGACAGGGATCGAAAAACTGTTTTTT.

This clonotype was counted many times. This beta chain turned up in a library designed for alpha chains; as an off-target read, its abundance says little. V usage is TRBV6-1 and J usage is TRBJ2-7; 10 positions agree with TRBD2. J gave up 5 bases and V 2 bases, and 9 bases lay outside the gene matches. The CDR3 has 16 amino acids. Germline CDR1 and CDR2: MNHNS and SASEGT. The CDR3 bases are TGTGCCAGCAGTGAATGGGCTAGCGGGGGCCGGGACGAGCAGTACTTC. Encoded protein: CASSEWASGGRDEQYF.

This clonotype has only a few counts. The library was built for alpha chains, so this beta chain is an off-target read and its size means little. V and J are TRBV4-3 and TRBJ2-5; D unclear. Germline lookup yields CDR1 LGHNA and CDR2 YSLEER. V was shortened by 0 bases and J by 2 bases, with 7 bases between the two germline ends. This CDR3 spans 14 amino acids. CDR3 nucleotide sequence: TGCGCCAGCAGCCAAGACGGGCAGCAAGAGACCCAGTACTTC. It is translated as CASSQDGQQETQYF.

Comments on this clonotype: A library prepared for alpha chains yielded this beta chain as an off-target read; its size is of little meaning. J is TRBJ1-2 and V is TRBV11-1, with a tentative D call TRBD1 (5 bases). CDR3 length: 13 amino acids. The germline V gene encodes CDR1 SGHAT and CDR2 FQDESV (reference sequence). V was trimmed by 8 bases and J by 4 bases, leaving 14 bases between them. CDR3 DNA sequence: TGTGCCAGCGAAGGGGACGGTGTCTATGGCTACACCTTC. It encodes CASEGDGVYGYTF.

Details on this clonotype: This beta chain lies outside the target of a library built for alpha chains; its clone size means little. The CDR3 region has the DNA TGTGCCAGTAGCTCCGGGACAGGTGACAGCTACACCTTC. This encodes CASSSGTGDSYTF. This chain joins TRBV19 and TRBJ1-2, with 8 bases lining up with TRBD1. Germline CDR1 LNHDA, CDR2 SQIVND (reference sequence). There are 13 residues in the CDR3. V gave up 6 bases and J gave up 9 bases; unmatched junction bases: 9. The entire variable domain, with the rest obtained from reference TRBV19 and TRBJ1-2, is as follows: DGGITQSPKYLFRKEGQNVTLSCEQNLNHDAMYWYRQDPGQGLRLIYYSQIVNDFQKGDIAEGYSVSREKKESFPLTVTSAQKNPTAFYLCASSSGTGDSYTFGSGTRLTVV.

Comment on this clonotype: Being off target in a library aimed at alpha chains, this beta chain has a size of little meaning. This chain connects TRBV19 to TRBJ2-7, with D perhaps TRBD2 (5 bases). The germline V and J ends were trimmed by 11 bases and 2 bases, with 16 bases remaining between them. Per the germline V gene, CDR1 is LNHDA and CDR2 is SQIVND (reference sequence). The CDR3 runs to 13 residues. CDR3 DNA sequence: TGTGCCTCGAGTAGCGTCCAAACCTACGAGCAGTACTTC. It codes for CASSSVQTYEQYF.

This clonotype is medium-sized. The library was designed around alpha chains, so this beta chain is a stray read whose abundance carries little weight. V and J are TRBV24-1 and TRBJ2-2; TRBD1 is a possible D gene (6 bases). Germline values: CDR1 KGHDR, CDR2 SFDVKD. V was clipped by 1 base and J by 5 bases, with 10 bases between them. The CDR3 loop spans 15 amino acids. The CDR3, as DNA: TGTGCCACCAGTGATTTTAACAGGGTGACCGGGGAGCTGTTTTTT. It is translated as CATSDFNRVTGELFF.

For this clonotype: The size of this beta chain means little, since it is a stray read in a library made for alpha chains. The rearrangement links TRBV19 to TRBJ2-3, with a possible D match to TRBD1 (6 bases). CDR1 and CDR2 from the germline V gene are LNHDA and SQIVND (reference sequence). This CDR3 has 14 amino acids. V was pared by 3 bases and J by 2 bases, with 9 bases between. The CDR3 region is CASSIRTVTDTQYF. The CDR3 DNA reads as TGTGCCAGTAGTATTCGGACAGTCACAGATACGCAGTATTTT.

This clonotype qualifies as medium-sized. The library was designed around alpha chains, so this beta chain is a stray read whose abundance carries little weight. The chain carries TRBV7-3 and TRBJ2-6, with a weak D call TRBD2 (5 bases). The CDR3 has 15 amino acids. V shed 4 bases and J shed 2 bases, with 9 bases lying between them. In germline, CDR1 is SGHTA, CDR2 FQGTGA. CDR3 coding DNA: TGTGCCAGCAGCTCCCCGAGGGCTGGGGCCAACGTCCTGACTTTC. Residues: CASSSPRAGANVLTF.

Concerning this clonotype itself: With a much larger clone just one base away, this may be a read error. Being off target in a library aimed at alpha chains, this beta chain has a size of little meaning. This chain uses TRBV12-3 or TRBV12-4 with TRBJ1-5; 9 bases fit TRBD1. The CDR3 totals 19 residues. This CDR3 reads CASRPGSKGQGLSNKPQHF. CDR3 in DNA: TGTGCCAGCAGACCAGGGAGCAAGGGACAGGGTTTAAGCAATAAGCCCCAGCATTTT.